This entry lists 22 T cell receptor beta chains sequenced from one sample in a study of cytomegalovirus exposure and HLA in healthy donors. It was with 60 Vbeta and 13 Jbeta primers that the PCR ran. Method: immunoSEQ multiplex PCR; TCRdb's copy keeps in-frame clones and lacks some. The sample shows about 190,000 clones, roughly 79% of them seen only once. The sample consisted of PBMCs. The receptors come from a woman under 30 in good health and CMV-seronegative.

The V gene is TRBV5-4, the J gene TRBJ2-7; TRBD1 matches at 9 bases. Germline-derived CDR1 and CDR2 are SGHNT and YYREEE (reference sequence). With V trimmed by 0 bases and J by 0 bases, 1 base remained unmatched. The CDR3 length is 15 residues. The CDR3, as DNA: TGTGCCAGCAGCTTGGGGGACAGGGACTCCTACGAGCAGTACTTC. Its translation: CASSLGDRDSYEQYF.

As concerns this clone: At the DNA level, this CDR3 is encoded by other sequences in the same sample as well. The chain recombines TRBV30 with TRBJ1-5, with a tentative D call TRBD1 (5 bases). Trimming left V 3 bases short and J 4 bases short, with 10 bases between. The CDR3 totals 13 residues. Germline V gene data show CDR1 as GTSNPN and CDR2 as SVGIG (reference sequence). This CDR3 reads CAWSGGGNQPQHF. The DNA of the CDR3 is TGTGCCTGGAGCGGCGGGGGGAATCAGCCCCAGCATTTT.

The chain carries TRBV11-2 and TRBJ2-3; 14 nucleotides align to TRBD2. J was trimmed by 2 bases and V by 5 bases; bases with no gene match: 6. This CDR3 spans 17 amino acids. Per the germline V gene, CDR1 is SGHAT and CDR2 is FQNNGV. The CDR3 region has the DNA TGTGCCAGCAGCCCTCGACTAGCGGGGGGGTACACAGATACGCAGTATTTT. Translation: CASSPRLAGGYTDTQYF.

This chain joins TRBV19 and TRBJ2-1; 11 positions agree with TRBD2. The CDR3 covers 18 residues. V was pared by 4 bases and J by 5 bases, with 13 bases of the junction left unmatched. Germline values: CDR1 LNHDA, CDR2 SQIVND (reference sequence). The DNA for the CDR3 is TGTGCCAGTAGTAACCTCGGTATTAGCGGGAGGGCCAACAATGAGCAGTTCTTC. It yields the protein CASSNLGISGRANNEQFF.

The J gene is TRBJ1-2, the V gene TRBV27; D may be TRBD1 (6 bases). The CDR3 loop spans 15 amino acids. The germline gives CDR1 MNHEY, CDR2 SMNVEV (reference sequence). V was clipped by 4 bases and J by 4 bases, with 16 bases between them. CDR3 sequence reads: CASSSDRRVVYGYTF. The CDR3 DNA follows: TGTGCCAGCAGTTCCGACAGGCGGGTGGTCTATGGCTACACCTTC.

This rearrangement joins TRBV6-5 to TRBJ2-3, with 10 nucleotides matching TRBD2. Per germline, CDR1 MNHEY and CDR2 SVGAGI. The CDR3 runs 15 residues. V lost 6 bases, J lost 3 bases, and 6 bases stayed unmatched. For the CDR3, the DNA is TGTGCCAGCAGCTCTAATAGCGGGGGGACAGATACGCAGTATTTT. Protein sequence: CASSSNSGGTDTQYF.

The CDR3 here is CASSLETGATAQFF. CDR3 DNA sequence: TGTGCCAGCAGCTTAGAGACAGGGGCCACGGCCCAGTTCTTC. The chain recombines TRBV5-6 with TRBJ2-1, with 8 bases identical to TRBD1. CDR1 and CDR2 (germline): SGHDT, YYEEEE. V trimming: 2 bases; J trimming: 13 bases; junction bases outside the gene matches: 11. This CDR3 has 14 amino acids.

This clone was counted only a few times. The chain couples TRBV27 to TRBJ2-3; 7 bases align to TRBD1. Germline V lookup: CDR1 MNHEY, CDR2 SMNVEV (reference sequence). The length of the CDR3 is 15 residues. Unmatched junction bases numbered 12, after V lost 6 bases and J lost 6 bases. The chain's CDR3 is CASRPGAGGGDTQYF. Here the CDR3 DNA reads TGTGCCAGCAGGCCCGGGGCAGGGGGTGGGGATACGCAGTATTTT.

V gene TRBV5-6 combines with J gene TRBJ1-1; D might be TRBD1 (5 bases). The CDR3 sequence is 14 residues long. V lost 0 bases and J 2 bases, leaving 8 bases between the germline ends. The V gene's germline CDR1 is SGHDT and CDR2 YYEEEE. CDR3 residues: CASSLDQGNTEAFF. The CDR3 DNA is TGTGCCAGCAGCTTGGATCAGGGTAACACTGAAGCTTTCTTT.

This chain links TRBV4-3 with TRBJ2-1; 9 positions match TRBD2. The CDR3 sequence is 15 residues long. J gave up 9 bases and V 3 bases, and 9 bases lay outside the gene matches. In germline, CDR1 is LGHNA, CDR2 YSLEER. The CDR3 here is CASSQDAGGPVEQFF. The CDR3 DNA is TGCGCCAGCAGCCAGGATGCGGGAGGGCCGGTTGAGCAGTTCTTC.

V and J are TRBV5-1 and TRBJ2-5, with 11 bases identical to TRBD2. CDR3 size: 16 residues. V lost 1 base, J lost 5 bases, and 7 bases stayed unmatched. From germline, CDR1 is SGHRS and CDR2 YFSETQ. CDR3 protein: CASSLSSSGGMETQYF. The DNA of the CDR3 is TGCGCCAGCAGCTTGTCGTCTAGCGGGGGGATGGAGACCCAGTACTTC. The entire variable domain, with the rest obtained from reference TRBV5-1 and TRBJ2-5, is as follows: KAGVTQTPRYLIKTRGQQVTLSCSPISGHRSVSWYQQTPGQGLQFLFEYFSETQRNKGNFPGRFSGRQFSNSRSEMNVSTLELGDSALYLCASSLSSSGGMETQYFGPGTRLLVL.

The chain links TRBV6-5 to TRBJ1-5; no firm D call. This CDR3 contains 15 residues. From germline, CDR1 is MNHEY and CDR2 SVGAGI. V was pared by 3 bases and J by 0 bases, with 9 bases between. CDR3 bases: TGTGCCAGCAGTTATACCGGTTCTAGCAATCAGCCCCAGCATTTT. Residues: CASSYTGSSNQPQHF.

This chain uses TRBV5-5 with TRBJ2-1; TRBD2 matches 9 bases. J lost 4 bases, V lost 1 base, and 3 bases had no gene match. The CDR3 loop spans 15 amino acids. CDR1 and CDR2 (germline): SGHKS, YYEKEE (reference sequence). The CDR3 coding sequence is TGTGCCAGCAGCTTGCTGCTAGCGGGATACAATGAGCAGTTCTTC. Protein product: CASSLLLAGYNEQFF.

V and J are TRBV2 and TRBJ2-1; 13 positions match TRBD2. In germline, CDR1 is SNHLY, CDR2 FYNNEI. V lost 8 bases to trimming and J lost 6 bases; unmatched junction nucleotides: 4. The CDR3 covers 14 residues. CDR3 region: CASSWTSGGNEQFF. As DNA, the CDR3 is TGTGCCAGCTCTTGGACTAGCGGGGGCAATGAGCAGTTCTTC.

This clone showed up just a few times. The V and J genes are TRBV28 and TRBJ2-1, with TRBD2 matching 7 bases. The V and J ends lost 3 bases and 4 bases, in that order; junction bases with no gene match: 6. CDR3 size: 15 residues. From germline, CDR1 is MDHEN and CDR2 SYDVKM. This chain's CDR3 is CASSLVSSGYNEQFF. CDR3 bases: TGTGCCAGCAGTTTGGTTTCTAGCGGATACAATGAGCAGTTCTTC.

This rearrangement joins TRBV4-1 to TRBJ1-6; tentatively, D is TRBD1 (5 bases). The CDR3 is 15 amino acids. V lost 1 base to trimming and J lost 7 bases, with 11 bases between them. Germline assignment: CDR1 MGHRA and CDR2 YSYEKL. CDR3 region: CASSQGPGGNSPLHF. CDR3 nucleotide sequence: TGCGCCAGCAGCCAAGGACCGGGGGGAAATTCACCCCTCCACTTT.

This chain joins TRBV2 and TRBJ1-3; 12 bases map to TRBD1. This CDR3 contains 15 residues. The J segment lost 8 bases and the V segment lost 5 bases, leaving 7 bases of the junction unmatched. Looked up from germline, CDR1 is SNHLY and CDR2 is FYNNEI. The CDR3, as DNA: TGTGCCAGCAGTAAATCCGGGACAGGGGGCTACACCATATATTTT. Protein: CASSKSGTGGYTIYF.

This chain connects TRBV7-3 to TRBJ2-7; 10 nucleotides align to TRBD2. CDR3 length equals 16 residues. In germline, CDR1 is SGHTA, CDR2 FQGTGA. With 5 bases clipped from V and 0 bases from J, the junction kept 7 bases outside the gene matches. The CDR3 protein is CASSPSSGGISYEQYF. The CDR3 bases are TGTGCCAGCAGCCCTTCTAGCGGGGGTATCTCCTACGAGCAGTACTTC.

V is TRBV6-1 and J is TRBJ1-6; TRBD1 might be the D (6 bases). CDR3 length: 14 amino acids. Trimming shortened V by 4 bases and J by 2 bases, and 6 bases separated the two germline ends. Germline values: CDR1 MNHNS, CDR2 SASEGT. The CDR3 DNA sequence: TGTGCCAGCAGTGGGACAGCCTATAATTCACCCCTCCACTTT. Translating gives CASSGTAYNSPLHF.

V usage is TRBV20-1 and J usage is TRBJ2-5; D gene unclear. This CDR3 comprises 11 residues. Between the trimmed V and J ends, which lost 3 bases and 4 bases, there was a span of 6 bases. Germline V lookup: CDR1 DFQATT, CDR2 SNEGSKA (reference sequence). DNA of the CDR3: TGCAGTGCTAGTTCTCGAGAGACCCAGTACTTC. Translation gives CSASSRETQYF.

This chain joins TRBV6-1 and TRBJ2-1; 8 positions agree with TRBD2. The CDR3 sequence is 15 residues long. Per germline, CDR1 MNHNS and CDR2 SASEGT. Trimming took 4 bases from V and 4 from J; bases not matched to a gene: 6. In nucleotides, the CDR3 is TGTGCCAGCAGTGTCGGGGGGGCGAGGTACAATGAGCAGTTCTTC. As protein: CASSVGGARYNEQFF.

V usage is TRBV7-8 and J usage is TRBJ1-4; tentative D call: TRBD1 (6 bases). Trimming removed 4 bases at V and 0 bases at J, with 6 bases between. Per the germline V gene, CDR1 is SGHVS and CDR2 is FQNEAQ. The CDR3 spans 14 residues. The CDR3 loop reads CASSWTATNEKLFF. Here the CDR3 DNA reads TGTGCCAGCAGCTGGACAGCAACTAATGAAAAACTGTTTTTT.